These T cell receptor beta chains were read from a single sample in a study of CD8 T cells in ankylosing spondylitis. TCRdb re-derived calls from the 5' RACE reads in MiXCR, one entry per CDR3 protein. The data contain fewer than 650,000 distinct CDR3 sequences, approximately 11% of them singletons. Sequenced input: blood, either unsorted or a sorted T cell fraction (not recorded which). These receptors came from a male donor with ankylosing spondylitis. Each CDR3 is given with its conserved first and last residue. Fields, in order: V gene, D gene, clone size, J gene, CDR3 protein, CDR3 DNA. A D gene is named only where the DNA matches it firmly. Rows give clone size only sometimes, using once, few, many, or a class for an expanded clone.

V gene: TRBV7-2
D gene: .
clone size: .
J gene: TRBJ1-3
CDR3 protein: CASSLDRGSSGNTIYF
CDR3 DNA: TGTGCCAGCAGCTTAGACCGGGGGAGCTCTGGAAACACCATATATTTT

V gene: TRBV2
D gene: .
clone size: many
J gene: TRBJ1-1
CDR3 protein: CASERRDTEAFF
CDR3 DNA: TGTGCCAGCGAGCGGAGGGACACTGAAGCTTTCTTT

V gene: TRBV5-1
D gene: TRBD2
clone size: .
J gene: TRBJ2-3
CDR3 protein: CASSLIGLAGAGDTQYF
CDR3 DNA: TGCGCCAGCAGCCTGATCGGGCTAGCGGGGGCCGGAGATACGCAGTATTTT

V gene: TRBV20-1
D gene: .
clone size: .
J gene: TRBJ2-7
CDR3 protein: CSARDRAVLNEQYF
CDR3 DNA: TGCAGTGCTAGAGATCGCGCAGTATTGAACGAGCAGTACTTC

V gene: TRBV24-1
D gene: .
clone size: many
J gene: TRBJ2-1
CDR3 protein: CATSGSSYNEQFF
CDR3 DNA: TGTGCCACCAGCGGGAGCTCCTACAATGAGCAGTTCTTC

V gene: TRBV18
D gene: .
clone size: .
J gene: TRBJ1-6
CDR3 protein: CASSVSGESNSPLHF
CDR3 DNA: TGTGCCAGCTCAGTTTCAGGGGAATCCAATTCACCCCTCCACTTT

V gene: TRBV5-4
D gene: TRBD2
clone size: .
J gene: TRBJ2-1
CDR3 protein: CASSPTSGVYNEQFF
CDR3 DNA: TGTGCCAGCAGCCCGACTAGCGGGGTTTACAATGAGCAGTTCTTC

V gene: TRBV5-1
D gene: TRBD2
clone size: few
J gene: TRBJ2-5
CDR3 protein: CASSPGSGGQETQYF
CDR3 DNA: TGCGCCAGCAGTCCGGGGTCGGGGGGACAAGAGACCCAGTACTTC

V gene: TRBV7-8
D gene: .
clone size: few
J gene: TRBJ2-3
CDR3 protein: CASSLDGAQDTQYF
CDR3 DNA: TGTGCCAGCAGCTTAGATGGAGCCCAGGATACGCAGTATTTT

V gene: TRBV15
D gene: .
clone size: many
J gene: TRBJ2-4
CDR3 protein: CATSFGVGRYENIQYF
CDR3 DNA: TGTGCCACCAGCTTCGGGGTTGGGCGGTACGAAAACATTCAGTACTTC

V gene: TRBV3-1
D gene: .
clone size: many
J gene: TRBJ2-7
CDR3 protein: CASSPLTSSYEQYF
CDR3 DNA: TGTGCCAGCAGCCCGCTGACTAGTAGCTACGAGCAGTACTTC

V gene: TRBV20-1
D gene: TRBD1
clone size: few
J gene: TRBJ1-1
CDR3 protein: CSADRTGENTEAFF
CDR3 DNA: TGCAGTGCAGATAGGACAGGAGAGAACACTGAAGCTTTCTTT

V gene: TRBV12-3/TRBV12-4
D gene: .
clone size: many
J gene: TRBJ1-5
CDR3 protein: CASGSRVTWDQPQHF
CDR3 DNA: TGTGCCAGCGGGTCCAGGGTTACATGGGATCAGCCCCAGCATTTT

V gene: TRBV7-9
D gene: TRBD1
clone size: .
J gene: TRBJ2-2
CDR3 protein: CASSLYTGVAGELFF
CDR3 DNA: TGTGCCAGCAGCTTATATACAGGGGTGGCCGGGGAGCTGTTTTTT

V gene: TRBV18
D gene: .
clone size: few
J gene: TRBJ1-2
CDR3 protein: CASSPTDWDYGYTF
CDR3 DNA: TGTGCCAGCTCACCGACGGACTGGGACTATGGCTACACCTTC

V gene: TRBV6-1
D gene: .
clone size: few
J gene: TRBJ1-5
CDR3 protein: CASRFEGQGLQPQHF
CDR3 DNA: TGTGCCAGCAGGTTCGAAGGTCAGGGGTTACAGCCCCAGCATTTT

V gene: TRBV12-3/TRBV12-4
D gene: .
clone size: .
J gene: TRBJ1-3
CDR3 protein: CASSFRLGPRWGNTIYF
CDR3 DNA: TGTGCCAGCAGTTTCAGACTGGGCCCACGGTGGGGAAACACCATATATTTT

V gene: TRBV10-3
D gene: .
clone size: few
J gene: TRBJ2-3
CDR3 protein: CATVDGAGTDTQYF
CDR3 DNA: TGTGCCACCGTAGACGGGGCGGGAACAGATACGCAGTATTTT

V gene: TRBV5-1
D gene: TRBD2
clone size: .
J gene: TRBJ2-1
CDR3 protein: CASSPFGGRAGNEQFF
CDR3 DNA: TGCGCCAGCAGCCCATTTGGCGGGAGGGCCGGCAATGAGCAGTTCTTC

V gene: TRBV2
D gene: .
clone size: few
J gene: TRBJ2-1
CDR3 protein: CASQPLASSYNEQFF
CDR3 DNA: TGTGCCAGTCAACCTCTAGCTAGCTCCTACAATGAGCAGTTCTTC

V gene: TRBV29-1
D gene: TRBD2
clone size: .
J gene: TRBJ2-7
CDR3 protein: CSVTSVYSYEQYF
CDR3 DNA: TGCAGCGTTACTAGCGTCTACTCCTACGAGCAGTACTTC

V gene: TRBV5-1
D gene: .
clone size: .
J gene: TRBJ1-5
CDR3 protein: CASSLGGGTNQPQHF
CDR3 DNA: TGCGCCAGCAGCTTGGGAGGGGGTACCAATCAGCCCCAGCATTTT

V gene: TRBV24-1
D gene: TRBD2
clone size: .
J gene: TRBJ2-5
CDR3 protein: CATSDPGTSGETQYF
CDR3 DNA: TGTGCCACCAGTGATCCCGGGACTAGTGGAGAGACCCAGTACTTC

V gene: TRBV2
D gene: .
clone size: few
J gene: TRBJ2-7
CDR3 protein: CASTTPWARDYEQYF
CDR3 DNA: TGTGCCAGCACGACCCCCTGGGCTAGAGACTACGAGCAGTACTTC

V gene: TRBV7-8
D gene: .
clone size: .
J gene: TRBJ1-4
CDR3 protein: CASSLAGHLSEKLFF
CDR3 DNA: TGTGCCAGCAGCTTAGCGGGCCATTTGAGTGAAAAACTGTTTTTT

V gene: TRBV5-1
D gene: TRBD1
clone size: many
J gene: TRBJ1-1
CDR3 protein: CASSEQGAGNTEAFF
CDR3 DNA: TGCGCCAGCAGCGAACAGGGGGCAGGGAACACTGAAGCTTTCTTT

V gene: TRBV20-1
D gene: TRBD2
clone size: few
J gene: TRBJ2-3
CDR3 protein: CSARDFLAVDTDTQYF
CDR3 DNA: TGCAGTGCTAGAGATTTCCTAGCGGTAGACACAGATACGCAGTATTTT

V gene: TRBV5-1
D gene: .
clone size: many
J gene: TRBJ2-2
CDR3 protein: CASSLARYTGELFF
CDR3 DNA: TGCGCCAGCAGCTTGGCTAGATACACCGGGGAGCTGTTTTTT

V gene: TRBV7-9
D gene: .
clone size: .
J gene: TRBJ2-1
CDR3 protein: CASSLVSGVNSYNEQFF
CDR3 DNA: TGTGCCAGCAGCTTAGTCTCCGGGGTTAACTCCTACAATGAGCAGTTCTTC

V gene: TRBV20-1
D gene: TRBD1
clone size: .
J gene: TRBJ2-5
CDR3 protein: CSAILFWGRGPQKETQYF
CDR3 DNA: TGCAGTGCTATCTTATTTTGGGGCAGGGGGCCCCAGAAGGAGACCCAGTACTTC

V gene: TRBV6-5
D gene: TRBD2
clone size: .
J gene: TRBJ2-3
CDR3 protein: CASSYKGRAGGTQYF
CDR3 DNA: TGTGCCAGCAGTTATAAAGGGAGGGCCGGGGGTACGCAGTATTTT

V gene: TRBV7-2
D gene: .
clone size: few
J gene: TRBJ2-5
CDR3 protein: CASSLQGPRETQYF
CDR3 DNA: TGTGCCAGCAGCTTACAGGGACCAAGGGAGACCCAGTACTTC

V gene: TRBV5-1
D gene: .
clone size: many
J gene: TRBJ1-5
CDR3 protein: CASSLDGGSQPQHF
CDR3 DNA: TGCGCCAGCAGCTTGGATGGGGGAAGTCAGCCCCAGCATTTT

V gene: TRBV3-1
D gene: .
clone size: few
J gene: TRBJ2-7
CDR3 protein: CASSQSSEQYF
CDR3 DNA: TGTGCCAGCAGCCAATCCTCCGAGCAGTACTTC

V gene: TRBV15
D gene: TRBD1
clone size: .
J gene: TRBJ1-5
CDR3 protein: CATRARGGQGGVNQPQHF
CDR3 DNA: TGTGCCACCAGGGCTAGAGGGGGACAGGGAGGGGTTAATCAGCCCCAGCATTTT

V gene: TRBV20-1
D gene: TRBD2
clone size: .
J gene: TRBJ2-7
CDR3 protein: CSAGLAGGDRNEQYF
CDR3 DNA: TGCAGTGCCGGACTAGCGGGAGGGGATCGTAACGAGCAGTACTTC

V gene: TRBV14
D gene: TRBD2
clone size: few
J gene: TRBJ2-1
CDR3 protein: CASSLLAATYNEQFF
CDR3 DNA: TGTGCCAGCAGCCTGCTAGCGGCCACCTACAATGAGCAGTTCTTC

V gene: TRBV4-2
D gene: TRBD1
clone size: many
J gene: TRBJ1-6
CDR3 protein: CASSQDRDSYSPLHF
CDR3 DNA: TGTGCCAGCAGCCAAGATCGGGACAGTTATTCACCCCTCCACTTT

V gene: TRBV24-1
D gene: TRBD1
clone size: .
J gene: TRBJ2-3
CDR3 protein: CATSVAGGATDTQYF
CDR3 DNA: TGTGCCACCAGTGTGGCAGGGGGCGCGACAGATACGCAGTATTTT

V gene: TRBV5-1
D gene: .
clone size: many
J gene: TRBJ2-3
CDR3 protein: CASSPPGGTDTQYF
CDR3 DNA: TGCGCCAGCAGCCCCCCCGGAGGCACAGATACGCAGTATTTT

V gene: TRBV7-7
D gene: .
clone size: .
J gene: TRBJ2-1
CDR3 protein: CASSLGRGPTNEQFF
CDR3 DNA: TGTGCCAGCAGCTTAGGGCGTGGGCCTACAAATGAGCAGTTCTTC

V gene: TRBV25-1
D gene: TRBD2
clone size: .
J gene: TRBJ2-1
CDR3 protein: CASRAGVNEQFF
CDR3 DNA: TGTGCCAGCAGAGCGGGAGTCAATGAGCAGTTCTTC

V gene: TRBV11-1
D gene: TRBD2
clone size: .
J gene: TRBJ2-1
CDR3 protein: CASSAYPLLAGRRNEQFF
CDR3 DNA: TGTGCCAGCAGCGCATACCCGTTACTAGCGGGACGGAGGAATGAGCAGTTCTTC

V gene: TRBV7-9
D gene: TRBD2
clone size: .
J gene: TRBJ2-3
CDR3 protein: CASSRKTGRAPDTQYF
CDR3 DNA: TGTGCCAGCAGCCGAAAGACCGGGAGGGCCCCAGATACGCAGTATTTT

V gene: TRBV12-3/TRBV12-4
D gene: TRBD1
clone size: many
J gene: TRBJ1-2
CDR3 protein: CASRQGNYGYTF
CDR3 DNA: TGTGCCTCCCGACAGGGGAACTATGGCTACACCTTC

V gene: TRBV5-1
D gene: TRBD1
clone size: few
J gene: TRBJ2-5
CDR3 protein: CASSLAGTVARETQYF
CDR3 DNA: TGCGCCAGCAGCTTGGCCGGGACAGTGGCGAGAGAGACCCAGTACTTC

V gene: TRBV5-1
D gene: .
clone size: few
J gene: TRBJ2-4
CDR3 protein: CASSSDSQNIQYF
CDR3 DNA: TGCGCCAGCAGCTCGGACAGTCAAAACATTCAGTACTTC

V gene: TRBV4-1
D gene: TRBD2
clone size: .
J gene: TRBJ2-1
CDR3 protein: CASSQGLASYNEQFF
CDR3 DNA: TGCGCCAGCAGCCAAGGACTAGCGTCTTACAATGAGCAGTTCTTC

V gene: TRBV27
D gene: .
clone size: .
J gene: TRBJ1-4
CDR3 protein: CASTQGSLFF
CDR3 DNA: TGTGCCAGCACTCAGGGGAGCCTGTTTTTT

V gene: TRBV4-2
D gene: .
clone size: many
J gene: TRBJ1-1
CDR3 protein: CASSQTPGAMNTEAFF
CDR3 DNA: TGTGCCAGCAGCCAAACCCCCGGGGCGATGAACACTGAAGCTTTCTTT

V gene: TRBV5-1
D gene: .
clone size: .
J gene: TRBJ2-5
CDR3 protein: CASSGGGFQETQYF
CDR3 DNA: TGCGCCAGCAGCGGTGGTGGGTTTCAAGAGACCCAGTACTTC

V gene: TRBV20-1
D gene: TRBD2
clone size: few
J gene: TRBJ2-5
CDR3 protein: CSASPIAGVRETQYF
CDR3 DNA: TGCAGTGCTAGCCCAATAGCGGGAGTAAGGGAGACCCAGTACTTC

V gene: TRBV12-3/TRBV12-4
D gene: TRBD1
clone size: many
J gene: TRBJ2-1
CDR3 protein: CASSLPGTGAHEQFF
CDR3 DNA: TGTGCCAGCAGTTTGCCCGGGACAGGGGCCCATGAGCAGTTCTTC

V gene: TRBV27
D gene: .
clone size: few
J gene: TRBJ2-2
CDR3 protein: CASTSAGELFF
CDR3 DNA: TGTGCCAGCACCTCGGCCGGGGAGCTGTTTTTT

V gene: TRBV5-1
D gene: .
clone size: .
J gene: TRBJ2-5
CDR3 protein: CASSPDSPFLETQYF
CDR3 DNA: TGCGCCAGCAGCCCGGATTCCCCCTTCCTGGAGACCCAGTACTTC

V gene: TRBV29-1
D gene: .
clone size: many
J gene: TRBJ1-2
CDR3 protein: CSVEDLTLSRVGYTF
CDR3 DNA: TGCAGCGTTGAAGATCTTACCCTCTCGAGGGTTGGCTACACCTTC

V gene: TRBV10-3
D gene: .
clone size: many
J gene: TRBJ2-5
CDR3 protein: CAISESGAQETQYF
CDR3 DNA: TGTGCCATCAGTGAGTCGGGAGCCCAAGAGACCCAGTACTTC

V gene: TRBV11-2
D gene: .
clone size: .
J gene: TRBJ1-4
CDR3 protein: CASSVDRREKLFF
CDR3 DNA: TGTGCCAGCAGCGTCGACAGGCGGGAAAAACTGTTTTTT

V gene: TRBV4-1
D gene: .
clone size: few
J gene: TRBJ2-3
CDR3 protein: CASSPRVSDTQYF
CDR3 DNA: TGCGCCAGCAGCCCACGTGTGTCAGATACGCAGTATTTT